These 10 T cell receptor beta chains share one sample of origin, sequenced in a study of CD8 T cells in Susac syndrome. With random hexamers, 0.5 to 1 ug RNA was reverse transcribed. One entry per CDR3 protein, called by TCRdb with MiXCR from the immunoSEQ multiplex PCR reads. The sample carries 170,000 or so distinct CDR3 sequences, 95% to 96% recorded once. Sequencing was done on a sample of CD4+ T cells from PBMCs. These receptors all stem from a human donor with Susac syndrome.

The rearrangement joins TRBV12-3 or TRBV12-4 to TRBJ2-4; D tentatively reads TRBD1 or TRBD2 (5 bases each). This CDR3 is 11 amino acids long. The V and J ends lost 9 bases and 7 bases respectively, with 10 bases between them. The CDR3 spells CASGDGNIQYF. The CDR3 DNA is TGTGCCAGTGGGGACGGGAACATTCAGTACTTC.

The rearrangement joins TRBV20-1 to TRBJ2-5; 15 bases map to TRBD2. With V trimmed by 2 bases and J by 4 bases, 8 bases remained unmatched. Per germline, CDR1 DFQATT and CDR2 SNEGSKA (reference sequence). This CDR3 has 17 residues. This chain's CDR3 is CSARHGTSGGLGETQYF. The CDR3 DNA reads as TGCAGTGCTAGACACGGGACTAGCGGGGGGCTAGGAGAGACCCAGTACTTC.

The rearrangement links TRBV18 to TRBJ1-2; D is undetermined. CDR3 length: 13 residues. Germline V gene lookup returns CDR1 KGHSH and CDR2 LQKENI. The ends were cut back, 3 bases at V and 4 bases at J, with 9 bases in the middle. The DNA for the CDR3 is TGTGCCAGCTCACCGCCAGAGGGCTATGGCTACACCTTC. Its protein product is CASSPPEGYGYTF.

This chain joins TRBV20-1 and TRBJ2-1, with D perhaps matching TRBD1 or TRBD2 (5 bases each). Germline loops: CDR1 DFQATT, CDR2 SNEGSKA (reference sequence). The CDR3 runs 13 residues. V dropped 6 bases and J dropped 0 bases, with 9 bases sitting between them. The CDR3 nucleotides read TGCAGTGCCGCAGGGAGCTCCTACAATGAGCAGTTCTTC. Protein: CSAAGSSYNEQFF.

The chain employs TRBV25-1 and TRBJ2-7, with a tentative D call TRBD1 (6 bases). This CDR3 spans 14 amino acids. Germline V gives CDR1 MGHDK, CDR2 SYGVNS. V lost 5 bases to trimming and J lost 4 bases, with 15 bases between them. The CDR3 reads CASSNKQGQYEQYF. In nucleotides, the CDR3 is TGTGCCAGCAGTAACAAACAGGGTCAATACGAGCAGTACTTC.

The rearrangement joins TRBV9 to TRBJ2-1, with a possible D match to TRBD2 (5 bases). Germline V lookup: CDR1 SGDLS, CDR2 YYNGEE. The V end lost 0 bases, the J end lost 2 bases, and 6 bases lay between the germline ends. There are 14 residues in the CDR3. The CDR3 is CASSVAGTYNEQFF. In DNA form, the CDR3 reads TGTGCCAGCAGCGTAGCGGGAACCTACAATGAGCAGTTCTTC.

The rearrangement uses TRBV27 and TRBJ1-2; D gene ambiguous. Germline assignment: CDR1 MNHEY and CDR2 SMNVEV (reference sequence). V lost 3 bases and J lost 2, with 10 bases in between. The CDR3 length is 14 residues. CDR3 residues: CASSFGGRNYGYTF. The CDR3 DNA is TGTGCCAGCAGTTTCGGCGGGAGGAACTATGGCTACACCTTC.

V is TRBV7-2 and J is TRBJ1-6, with TRBD1 as a possible D gene (6 bases). V was pared by 5 bases and J by 6 bases, with 11 bases between. The CDR3 sequence is 14 residues long. CDR1 is SGHTA, CDR2 FQGNSA, per germline. The CDR3 loop is CASSVGQTNSPLHF. The CDR3 DNA sequence: TGTGCCAGCAGCGTAGGACAGACTAATTCACCCCTCCACTTT.

The CDR3 loop is CASSKMNSPLHF. CDR3 sequence (DNA): TGTGCCAGCAGCAAGATGAATTCACCCCTCCACTTT. The V and J genes are TRBV14 and TRBJ1-6; no clear D. The CDR3 is 12 amino acids. Trimming took off 5 bases at V and 7 bases at J, with 6 bases between the two ends. Germline V gives CDR1 SGHDN, CDR2 FVKESK.

This clonotype was detected once. This CDR3 is CSPQDRKSTDTQYF. The CDR3 DNA reads as TGCAGTCCACAGGACAGAAAGAGCACAGATACGCAGTATTTT. This chain links TRBV20-1 with TRBJ2-3; D is perhaps TRBD1 (6 bases). This CDR3 has 14 amino acids. V was shortened by 8 bases and J by 0 bases, with 15 bases between the two germline ends. Per the germline V gene, CDR1 is DFQATT and CDR2 is SNEGSKA (reference sequence).